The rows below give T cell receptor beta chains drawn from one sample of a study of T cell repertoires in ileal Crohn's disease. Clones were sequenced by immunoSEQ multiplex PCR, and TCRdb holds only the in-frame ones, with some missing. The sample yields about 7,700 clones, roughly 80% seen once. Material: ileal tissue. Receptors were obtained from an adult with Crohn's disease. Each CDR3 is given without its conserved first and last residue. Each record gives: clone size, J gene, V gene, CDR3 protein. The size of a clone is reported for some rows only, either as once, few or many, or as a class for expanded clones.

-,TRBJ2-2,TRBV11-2,ASSFVGSHNTGELF
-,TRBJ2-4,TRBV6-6,ASSSSDFQY
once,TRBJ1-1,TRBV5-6,ASSLAGSEAF
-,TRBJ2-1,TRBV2,ASSPWRGNEQF
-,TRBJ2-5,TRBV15,ATSRRGQETQY
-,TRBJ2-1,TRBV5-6,ASSLVGEQF
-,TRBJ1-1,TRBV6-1,ASSDRENTEAF
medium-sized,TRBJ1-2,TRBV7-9,ASSLVPGGYGYT
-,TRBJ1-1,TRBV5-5,ASSWTANTEAF
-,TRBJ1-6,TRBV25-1,ASSEFYSPLH
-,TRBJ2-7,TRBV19,ASSIRPQSSYEQY
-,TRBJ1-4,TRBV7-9,ASSLDGFNEKLF
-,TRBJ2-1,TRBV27,ASSLGLAVNNEQF
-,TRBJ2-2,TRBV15,ATSGEGNTGELF
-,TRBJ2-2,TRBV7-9,ASSMDLRGTGELF
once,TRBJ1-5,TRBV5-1,ASSLRPGTGNQPQH
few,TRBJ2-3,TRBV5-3,ARSLTSGRASTDTQY
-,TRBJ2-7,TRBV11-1,ASSSSNPYEQY
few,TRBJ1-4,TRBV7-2,ASSIGTGSNEKLF
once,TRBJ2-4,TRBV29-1,SSTSGRKNIQY
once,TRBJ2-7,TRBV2,ASSVTGSGEQY
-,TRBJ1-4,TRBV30,AWSAGTPGLAEKLF
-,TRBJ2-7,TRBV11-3,ASSLDGGFDEQY
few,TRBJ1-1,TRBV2,ASSAEINTEAF
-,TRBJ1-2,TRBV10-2,ASSPAGSNYGYT
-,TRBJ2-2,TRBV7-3,ASSLAGGLNTGELF
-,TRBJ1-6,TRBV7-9,ASSLEANSPLH
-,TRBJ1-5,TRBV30,AWGPPGDYQPQH
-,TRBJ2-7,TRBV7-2,ASSSPPTVLSYEQY
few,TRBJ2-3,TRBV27,ASSLSDRVSDTQY
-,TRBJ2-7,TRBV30,AWRRTSGEQY
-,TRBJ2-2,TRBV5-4,ASSSPRDRNTGELF
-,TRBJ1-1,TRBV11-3,ASSEQGNTEAF
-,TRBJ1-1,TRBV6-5,ASSFGGGSEAF
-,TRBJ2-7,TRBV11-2,ASSSRVGGRAYEQY
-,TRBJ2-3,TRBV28,ASRSSGGPNTQY
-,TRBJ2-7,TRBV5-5,ASSAPETYEQY
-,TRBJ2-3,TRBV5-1,ASSLTGGPSDTQY
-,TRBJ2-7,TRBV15,ATSRGGGRGRSYEQY
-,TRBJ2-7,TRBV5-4,ASSREASEAYEQY
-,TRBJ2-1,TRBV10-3,AISESRLAGLEEQF
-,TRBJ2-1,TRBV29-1,SVSGQGRYEQF
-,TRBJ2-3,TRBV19,ASRTAGTDTQY
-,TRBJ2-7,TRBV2,AGSTGAAEQY
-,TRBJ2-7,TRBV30,AWSYGTRYEQY
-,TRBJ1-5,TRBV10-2,ASSRTGGQPQH
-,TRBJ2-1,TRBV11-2,ASSFLLGLAGGRDEQF
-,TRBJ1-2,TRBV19,ASSTPGINYGYT
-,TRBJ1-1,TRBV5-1,ASSLGGAGLAEAF
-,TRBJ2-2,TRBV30,AWGPTGELF
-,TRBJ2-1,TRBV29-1,SVGRTSGSNMF
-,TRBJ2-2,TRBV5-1,ASSTEGGHGSTGELF